The T cell receptor (beta chain) described here comes from a study of CXCR3-negative and CXCR3-positive naive CD8 T cells. General study findings and limits: Memory CD8+ cells had much lower diversity, and both naive subsets had comparably high diversity. CXCR3-positive naive cells carried more hydrophobic TRB CDR3s than CXCR3-negative naive cells did. In naive cells, CXCR3-negative and CXCR3-positive subsets had similar TRBV-TRBJ usage; memory cells differed.

As for this clonotype: What it binds is unknown.

Researchers prepared the TRB cDNA libraries using 5' RACE with UMI labels. TCRdb re-called the 5' RACE reads and shows each CDR3 protein once, DNA omitted. This sample carries about 120,000 distinct CDR3 sequences, with 0.36% going to the ten biggest clones. The receptor was derived from a human donor in good health. Some clones in this sample may be carry-over from other donors' samples. Sequencing used naive CXCR3+ CD8+ T cells from blood. Subset: CD45RO-CCR7+CD27+CD95- naive CD8+ T cells expressing CXCR3 (TNR3+).

CDR3 amino acids: CASSGGEKPYEQYF. The chain links TRBV10-1 to TRBJ2-7; TCRdb outputs TRBD1, but without DNA this stays unchecked. Germline assignment: CDR1 WNHNN and CDR2 SYGVQD (reference sequence). The CDR3 is 14 residues long.